This TCR beta chain emerged from a study of cytomegalovirus exposure and HLA in healthy donors. General study results and limits: A later analysis associated some 18,000 TCR beta sequences with HLA alleles at a 0.05 false discovery rate. It was assumed in the presence/absence analyses that sequencing depth was roughly uniform across donors.

V shed 2 bases, J shed 6 bases, and the junction held 5 bases outside the gene matches. Germline CDR1 SGHRS, CDR2 YFSETQ. This CDR3 spans 13 amino acids. With respect to this clone: Its antigen is not known.

It was with 60 Vbeta and 13 Jbeta primers that the PCR ran. Clones were sequenced by immunoSEQ multiplex PCR, and TCRdb holds only the in-frame ones, with some missing. In the table there are 150,000 to 200,000 clones, roughly 80% of which are singletons. The origin of this receptor is a woman aged 25 to 39 in good health and CMV-seropositive. V and J are TRBV5-1 and TRBJ2-7; 7 bases align to TRBD1. Sequenced material: PBMCs. CDR3: CASSLSDRSEQYF. DNA of the CDR3: TGCGCCAGCAGCTTATCGGACAGGAGCGAGCAGTACTTC. The full variable domain, in which reference TRBV5-1 and TRBJ2-7 provide the parts outside the CDR3, is KAGVTQTPRYLIKTRGQQVTLSCSPISGHRSVSWYQQTPGQGLQFLFEYFSETQRNKGNFPGRFSGRQFSNSRSEMNVSTLELGDSALYLCASSLSDRSEQYFGPGTRLTVT.